This T cell receptor beta chain was identified during a study of a mutant IDH1 vaccine in newly diagnosed glioma. About the study: Patients arrived already treated with radiotherapy, temozolomide, or both, most having had both.

Germline V gene sequence: CDR1 LNHDA, CDR2 SQIVND (reference sequence). The CDR3 is 14 amino acids. Trimming removed 5 bases from V and 5 bases from J, with 12 bases in between. This sample's time point: baseline, week 1 (first vaccination visit). Treatment of the sample: pre-vaccination baseline after standard-of-care therapy. The table came from immunoSEQ multiplex PCR; TCRdb's copy has only in-frame clones and leaves some out. The table has approximately 70,000 clones, 65% to 90% seen once. The sequenced sample was PBMCs, obtained from a glioma patient treated with radiotherapy, temozolomide or both. The clonotype originates from a man aged 25 to 40 with glioma. The V gene is TRBV19, the J gene TRBJ2-2; no firm D call. CDR3 sequence reads: CASSGSITTGELFF. The CDR3 nucleotides read TGTGCCAGTAGTGGGTCAATTACTACCGGGGAGCTGTTTTTT.